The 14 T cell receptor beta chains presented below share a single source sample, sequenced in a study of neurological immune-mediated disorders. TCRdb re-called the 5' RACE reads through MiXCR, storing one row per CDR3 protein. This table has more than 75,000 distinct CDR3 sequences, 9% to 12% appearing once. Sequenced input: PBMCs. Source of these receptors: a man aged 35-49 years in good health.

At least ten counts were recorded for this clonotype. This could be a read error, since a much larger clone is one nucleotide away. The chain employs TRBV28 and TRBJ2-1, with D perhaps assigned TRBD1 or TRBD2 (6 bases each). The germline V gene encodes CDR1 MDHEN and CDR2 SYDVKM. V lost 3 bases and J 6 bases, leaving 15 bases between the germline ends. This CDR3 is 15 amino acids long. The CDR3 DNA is TGTGCCAGCAGTTTCTCAGCGGAGGGGGGCAATGAGCAGTTCTTC. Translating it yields CASSFSAEGGNEQFF.

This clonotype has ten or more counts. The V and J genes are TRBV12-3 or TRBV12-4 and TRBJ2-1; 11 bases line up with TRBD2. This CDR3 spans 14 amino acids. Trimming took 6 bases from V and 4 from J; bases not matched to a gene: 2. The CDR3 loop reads CASRGTSGYNEQFF. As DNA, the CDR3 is TGTGCCAGCAGAGGGACTAGCGGATACAATGAGCAGTTCTTC.

The CDR3 DNA reads TGCAGTGCTAGGAGGGTCCGAGATCAGCCCCAGCATTTT. Amino acid sequence: CSARRVRDQPQHF. The chain links TRBV20-1 to TRBJ1-5; D gene ambiguous. Germline V CDR1 and CDR2: DFQATT, SNEGSKA (reference sequence). The CDR3 is 13 amino acids. Deletions cut 3 bases from V and 5 bases from J, with 11 bases between.

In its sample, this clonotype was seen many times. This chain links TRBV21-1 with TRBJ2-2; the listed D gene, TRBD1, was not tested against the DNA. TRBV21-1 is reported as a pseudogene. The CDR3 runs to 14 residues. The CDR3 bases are TGTGCCAGCACCCTTCCACAGGGAGTCGGGGAGCTGTTTTTT. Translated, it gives CASTLPQGVGELFF.

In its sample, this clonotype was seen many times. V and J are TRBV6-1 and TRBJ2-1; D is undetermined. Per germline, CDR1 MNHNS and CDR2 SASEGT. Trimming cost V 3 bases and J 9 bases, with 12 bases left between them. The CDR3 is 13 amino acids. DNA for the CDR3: TGTGCCAGCAGTGAGGGCAGGTTAGGTGAGCAGTTCTTC. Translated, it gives CASSEGRLGEQFF.

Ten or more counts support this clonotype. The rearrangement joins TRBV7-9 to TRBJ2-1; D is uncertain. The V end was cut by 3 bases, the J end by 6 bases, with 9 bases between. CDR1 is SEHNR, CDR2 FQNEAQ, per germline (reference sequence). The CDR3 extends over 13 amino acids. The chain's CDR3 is CASSLVAGNEQFF. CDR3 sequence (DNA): TGTGCCAGCAGCTTGGTAGCAGGCAATGAGCAGTTCTTC.

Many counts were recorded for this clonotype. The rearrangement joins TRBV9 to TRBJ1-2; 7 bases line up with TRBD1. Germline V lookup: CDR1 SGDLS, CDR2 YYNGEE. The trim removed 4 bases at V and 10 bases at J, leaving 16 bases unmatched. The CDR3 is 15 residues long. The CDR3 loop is CASSPRQGGVAYYTF. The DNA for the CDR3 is TGTGCCAGCAGCCCCCGACAGGGTGGGGTTGCTTACTACACCTTC.

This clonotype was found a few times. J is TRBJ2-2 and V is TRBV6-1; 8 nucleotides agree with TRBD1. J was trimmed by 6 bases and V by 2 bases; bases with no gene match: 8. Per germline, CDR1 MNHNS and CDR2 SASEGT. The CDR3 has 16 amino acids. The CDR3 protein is CASSERQGRVAGELFF. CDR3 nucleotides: TGTGCCAGCAGTGAAAGACAGGGGCGGGTCGCCGGGGAGCTGTTTTTT.

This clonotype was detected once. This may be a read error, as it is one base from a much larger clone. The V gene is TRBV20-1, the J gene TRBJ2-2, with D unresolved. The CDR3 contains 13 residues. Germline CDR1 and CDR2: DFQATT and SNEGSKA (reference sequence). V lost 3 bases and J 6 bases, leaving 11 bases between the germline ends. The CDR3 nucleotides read TGCAGTGCTAGCAGTTATGGATCCGGGGAGCTGTTTTTT. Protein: CSASSYGSGELFF.

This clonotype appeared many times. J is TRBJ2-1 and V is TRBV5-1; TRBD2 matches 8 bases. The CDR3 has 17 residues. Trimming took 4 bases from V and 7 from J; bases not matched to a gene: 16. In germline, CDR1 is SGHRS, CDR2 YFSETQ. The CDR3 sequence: CASSDLTGTSGLNEQFF. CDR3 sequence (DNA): TGCGCCAGCAGCGACCTGACCGGGACTAGTGGCTTAAATGAGCAGTTCTTC.

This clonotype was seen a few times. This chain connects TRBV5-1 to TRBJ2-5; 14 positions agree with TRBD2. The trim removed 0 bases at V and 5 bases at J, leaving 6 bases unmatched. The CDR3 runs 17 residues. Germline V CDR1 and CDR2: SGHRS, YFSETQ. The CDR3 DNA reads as TGCGCCAGCAGCTTGGACGGGACTAGCGGGAGATCGGAGACCCAGTACTTC. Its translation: CASSLDGTSGRSETQYF.

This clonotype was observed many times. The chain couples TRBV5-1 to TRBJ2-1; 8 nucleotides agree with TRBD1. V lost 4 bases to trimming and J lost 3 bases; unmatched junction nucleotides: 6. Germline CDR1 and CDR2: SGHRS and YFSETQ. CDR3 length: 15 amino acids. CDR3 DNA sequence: TGCGCCAGCAGCCGAGGGGGACAGGACTACAATGAGCAGTTCTTC. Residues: CASSRGGQDYNEQFF. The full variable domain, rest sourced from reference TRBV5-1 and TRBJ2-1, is KAGVTQTPRYLIKTRGQQVTLSCSPISGHRSVSWYQQTPGQGLQFLFEYFSETQRNKGNFPGRFSGRQFSNSRSEMNVSTLELGDSALYLCASSRGGQDYNEQFFGPGTRLTVL.

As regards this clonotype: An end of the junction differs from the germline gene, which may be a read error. The CDR3 is CASSRQSSNTVELFF. CDR3 bases: TGTGCCAGCAGTCGACAGAGCTCGAACACCGTGGAGCTGTTTTTT. The genes are TRBV12-3 or TRBV12-4 and TRBJ2-2; weak D call: TRBD1 (5 bases). The CDR3 extends over 15 amino acids.

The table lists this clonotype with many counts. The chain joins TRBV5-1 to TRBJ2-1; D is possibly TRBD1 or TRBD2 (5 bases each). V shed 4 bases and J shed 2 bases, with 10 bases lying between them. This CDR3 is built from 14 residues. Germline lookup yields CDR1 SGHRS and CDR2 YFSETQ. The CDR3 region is CASSPGPAYNEQFF. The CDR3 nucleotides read TGCGCCAGCAGCCCGGGACCAGCCTACAATGAGCAGTTCTTC.